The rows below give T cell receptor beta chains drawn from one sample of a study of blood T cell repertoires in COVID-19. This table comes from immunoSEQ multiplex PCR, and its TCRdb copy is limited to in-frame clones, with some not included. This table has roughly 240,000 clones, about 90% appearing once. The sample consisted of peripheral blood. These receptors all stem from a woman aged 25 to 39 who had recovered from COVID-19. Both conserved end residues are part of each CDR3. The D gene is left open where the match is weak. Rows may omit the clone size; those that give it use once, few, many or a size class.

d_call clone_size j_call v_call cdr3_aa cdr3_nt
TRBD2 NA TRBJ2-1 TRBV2 CASRGSGGAYNEQFF TGTGCCAGCAGGGGGAGCGGGGGGGCCTATAATGAGCAGTTCTTC
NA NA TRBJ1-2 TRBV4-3 CASSQDAGGGYGYTF TGCGCCAGCAGCCAAGATGCTGGGGGCGGCTATGGCTACACCTTC
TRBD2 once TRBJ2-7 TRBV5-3 CARSPGLAGSYEQYF TGTGCCAGAAGCCCGGGACTAGCGGGGAGCTACGAGCAGTACTTC
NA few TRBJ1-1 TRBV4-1 CASSQDSGLGTEAFF TGCGCCAGCAGCCAAGACTCAGGGCTGGGGACTGAAGCTTTCTTT
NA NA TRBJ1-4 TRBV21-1 CASSKARGPNNEKLFF TGTGCCAGCAGCAAAGCGCGAGGCCCCAATAATGAAAAACTGTTTTTT
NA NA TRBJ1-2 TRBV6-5 CASSRTVGNYGYTF TGTGCCAGCAGCCGGACAGTCGGAAACTATGGCTACACCTTC
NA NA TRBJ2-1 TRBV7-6 CASSLEFRYNEQFF TGTGCCAGCAGCTTAGAGTTCAGGTACAATGAGCAGTTCTTC
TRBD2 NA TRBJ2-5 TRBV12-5 CASGLNRLAGGEYQETQYF TGTGCTAGTGGTTTAAATCGACTAGCGGGGGGCGAGTACCAAGAGACCCAGTACTTC
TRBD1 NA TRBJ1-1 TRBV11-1 CASSARTGMNTEAFF TGTGCCAGCAGCGCGCGGACAGGGATGAACACTGAAGCTTTCTTT
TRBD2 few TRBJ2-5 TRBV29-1 CSVVWGGETQYF TGCAGCGTTGTGTGGGGGGGGGAGACCCAGTACTTC
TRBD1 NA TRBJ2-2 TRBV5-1 CASIRNPGTENTGELFF TGCGCCAGCATCAGAAATCCCGGGACAGAGAACACCGGGGAGCTGTTTTTT
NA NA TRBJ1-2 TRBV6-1 CASSVPRQADPRGYTF TGTGCCAGCAGTGTTCCGCGACAGGCGGACCCTAGAGGCTACACCTTC
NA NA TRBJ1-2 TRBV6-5 CASSPGDRDYGYTF TGTGCCAGCAGCCCAGGGGACCGAGACTATGGCTACACCTTC
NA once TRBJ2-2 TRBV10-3 CAIGRGGDTGELFF TGTGCCATCGGAAGAGGGGGGGACACCGGGGAGCTGTTTTTT
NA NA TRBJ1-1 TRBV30 CAWSVSGENTEAFF TGTGCCTGGAGTGTATCAGGGGAGAACACTGAAGCTTTCTTT
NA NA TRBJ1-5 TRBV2 CASKIGDQPQHF TGTGCCAGCAAGATCGGGGATCAGCCCCAGCATTTT
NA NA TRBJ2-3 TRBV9 CASNPLPGADTQYF TGTGCCAGCAACCCTCTTCCAGGGGCAGATACGCAGTATTTT
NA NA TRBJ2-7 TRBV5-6 CASSSTVLIEQYF TGTGCCAGCAGCTCGACAGTTCTTATAGAGCAGTACTTC
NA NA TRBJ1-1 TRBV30 CAWSAYANEAFF TGTGCCTGGAGTGCCTACGCAAATGAAGCTTTCTTT
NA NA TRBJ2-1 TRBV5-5 CASSYGYNEQFF TGTGCCAGCAGCTACGGGTACAATGAGCAGTTCTTC
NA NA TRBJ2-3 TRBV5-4 CASSVQRVNTDTQYF TGTGCCAGCAGCGTTCAGAGGGTGAACACAGATACGCAGTATTTT
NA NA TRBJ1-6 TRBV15 CATSRGAPSYNSPLHF TGTGCCACCAGCAGAGGGGCGCCGTCCTATAATTCACCCCTCCACTTT
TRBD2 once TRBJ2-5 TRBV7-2 CASSLRGLAVTETQYF TGTGCCAGCAGCTTAAGGGGACTAGCGGTTACGGAGACCCAGTACTTC
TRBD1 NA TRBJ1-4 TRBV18 CASSPNTGGVANEKLFF TGTGCCAGCTCACCAAACACAGGGGGCGTAGCTAATGAAAAACTGTTTTTT
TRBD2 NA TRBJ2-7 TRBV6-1 CASSEFSGGTYEQYF TGTGCCAGCAGTGAATTTAGCGGGGGAACCTACGAGCAGTACTTC
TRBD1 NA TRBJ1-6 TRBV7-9 CASSTGQGPNSPLHF TGTGCCAGCAGCACGGGACAGGGACCCAATTCACCCCTCCACTTT
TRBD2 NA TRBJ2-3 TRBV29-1 CTALSLAGDGTQYF TGCACAGCGTTATCTCTAGCGGGGGATGGTACGCAGTATTTT
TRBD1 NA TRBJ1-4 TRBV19 CATTQGGSQKLFF TGTGCCACGACTCAGGGGGGTAGTCAAAAACTGTTTTTT
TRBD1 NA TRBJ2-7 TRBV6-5 CACALRDRRLQQYF TGTGCCTGCGCACTCCGGGACAGGCGTTTACAGCAGTACTTC
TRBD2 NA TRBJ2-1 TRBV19 CASSLIAGGPDEQFF TGTGCCAGTAGTCTGATAGCGGGGGGGCCCGATGAGCAGTTCTTC
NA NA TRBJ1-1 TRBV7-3 CASSPGSPLEAFF TGTGCCAGCAGCCCGGGGTCCCCCCTTGAAGCTTTCTTT
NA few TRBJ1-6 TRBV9 CASSVNPGQPNSPLHF TGTGCCAGCAGCGTAAACCCGGGACAACCAAATTCACCCCTCCACTTT
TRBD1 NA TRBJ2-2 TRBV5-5 CASSTGQSTGELFF TGTGCCAGCAGCACGGGACAGTCCACCGGGGAGCTGTTTTTT
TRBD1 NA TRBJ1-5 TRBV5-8 CASSSGTGNNQPQHF TGTGCCAGCAGCTCCGGGACAGGGAACAATCAGCCCCAGCATTTT
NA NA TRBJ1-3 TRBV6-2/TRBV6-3 CASSYGRSSGNTIYF TGTGCCAGCAGTTACGGGAGGAGCTCTGGAAACACCATATATTTT
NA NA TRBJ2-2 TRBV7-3 CASRPDPGTGELFF TGTGCCAGCAGACCCGATCCGGGCACCGGGGAGCTGTTTTTT
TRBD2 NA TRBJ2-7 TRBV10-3 CAIARLAESYEQYF TGTGCCATCGCGAGGCTAGCGGAATCCTACGAGCAGTACTTC
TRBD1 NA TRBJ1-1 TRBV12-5 CASGLVRAGGVSEEAFF TGTGCTAGTGGTTTGGTACGGGCAGGGGGCGTTTCTGAAGAAGCTTTCTTT
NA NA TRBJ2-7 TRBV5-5 CASINRRYEQYF TGTGCCAGTATCAATAGGAGGTACGAGCAGTACTTC
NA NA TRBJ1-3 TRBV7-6 CASSSQAGTALNTIYF TGTGCCAGCAGCTCCCAAGCCGGGACTGCTTTGAACACCATATATTTT
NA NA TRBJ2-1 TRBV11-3 CASSLASGVYNEQFF TGTGCCAGCAGCTTAGCGTCAGGCGTATACAATGAGCAGTTCTTC
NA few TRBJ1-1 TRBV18 CASSPPVSRRSEAFF TGTGCCAGCTCACCACCGGTCAGCAGGAGGTCTGAAGCTTTCTTT
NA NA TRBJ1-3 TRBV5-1 CASSGLVGNTIYF TGCGCCAGCAGCGGACTAGTTGGAAACACCATATATTTT
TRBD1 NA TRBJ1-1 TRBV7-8 CASSFGQGENTEAFF TGTGCCAGCAGCTTCGGGCAGGGGGAGAACACTGAAGCTTTCTTT
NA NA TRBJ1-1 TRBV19 CASSRRGMNTEAFF TGTGCCAGTAGTCGTAGGGGGATGAACACTGAAGCTTTCTTT
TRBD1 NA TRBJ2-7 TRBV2 CARGTVNREQYF TGTGCCAGAGGGACAGTCAATAGGGAGCAGTACTTC
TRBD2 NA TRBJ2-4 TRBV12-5 CASGATLGAGKNIQYF TGTGCTAGTGGAGCTACCCTCGGAGCGGGGAAAAACATTCAGTACTTC
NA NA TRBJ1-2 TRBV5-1 CASSLVGPEGGYTF TGCGCCAGCAGCTTGGTCGGACCAGAGGGAGGCTACACCTTC
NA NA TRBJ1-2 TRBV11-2 CASSLGQAGGYTF TGTGCCAGCAGCTTAGGGCAGGCCGGTGGCTACACCTTC
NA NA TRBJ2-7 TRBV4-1 CASSQGAGIGWLYF TGCGCCAGCAGCCAAGGTGCCGGGATAGGCTGGCTTTACTTC
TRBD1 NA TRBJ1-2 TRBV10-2 CASSESGTVPYGYTF TGCGCCAGCAGTGAGTCAGGGACAGTACCCTATGGCTACACCTTC
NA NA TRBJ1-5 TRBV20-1 CSASLVDQPQHF TGCAGTGCTAGTCTAGTAGATCAGCCCCAGCATTTT